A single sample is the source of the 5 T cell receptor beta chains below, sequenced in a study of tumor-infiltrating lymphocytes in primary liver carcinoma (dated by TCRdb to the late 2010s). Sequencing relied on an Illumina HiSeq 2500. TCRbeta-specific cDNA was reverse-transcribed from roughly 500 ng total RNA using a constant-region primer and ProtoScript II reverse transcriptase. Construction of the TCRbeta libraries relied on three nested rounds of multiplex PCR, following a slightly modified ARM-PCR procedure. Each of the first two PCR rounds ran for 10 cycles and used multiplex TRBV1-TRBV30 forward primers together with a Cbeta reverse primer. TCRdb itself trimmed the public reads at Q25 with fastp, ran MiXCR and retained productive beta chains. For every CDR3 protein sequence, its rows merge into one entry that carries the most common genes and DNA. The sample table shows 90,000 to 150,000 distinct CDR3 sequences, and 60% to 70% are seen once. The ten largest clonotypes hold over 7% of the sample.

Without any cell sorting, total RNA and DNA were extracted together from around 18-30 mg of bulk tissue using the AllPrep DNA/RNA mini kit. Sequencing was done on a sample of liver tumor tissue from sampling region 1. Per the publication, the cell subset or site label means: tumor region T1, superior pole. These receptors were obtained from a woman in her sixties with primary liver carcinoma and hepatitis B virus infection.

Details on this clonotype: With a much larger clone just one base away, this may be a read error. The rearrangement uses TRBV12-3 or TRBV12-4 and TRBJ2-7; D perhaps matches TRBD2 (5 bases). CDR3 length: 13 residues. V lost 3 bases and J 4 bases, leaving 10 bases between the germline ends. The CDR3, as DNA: TGTGCCAGCAGTTTCGACTGGAGGTACGAGCAGTACTTC. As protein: CASSFDWRYEQYF.

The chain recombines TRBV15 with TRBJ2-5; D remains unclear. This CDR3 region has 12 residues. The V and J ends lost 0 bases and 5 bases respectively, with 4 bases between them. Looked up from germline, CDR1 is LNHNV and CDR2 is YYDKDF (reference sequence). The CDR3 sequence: CATSRDGETQYF. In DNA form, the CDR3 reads TGTGCCACCAGCAGAGACGGGGAGACCCAGTACTTC.

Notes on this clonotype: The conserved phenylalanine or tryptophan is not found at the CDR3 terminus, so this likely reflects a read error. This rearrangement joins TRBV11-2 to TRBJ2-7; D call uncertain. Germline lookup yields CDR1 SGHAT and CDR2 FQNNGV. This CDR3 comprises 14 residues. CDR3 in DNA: TGTGCCAGCAGCTTAGCACGGATAGCCTACGAACAGTACTCC. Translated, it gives CASSLARIAYEQYS.

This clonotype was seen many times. The CDR3 is CAGQRVGGANVLTF. In nucleotides, the CDR3 is TGTGCCGGACAAAGGGTTGGTGGGGCCAACGTCCTGACTTTC. V usage is TRBV5-6 and J usage is TRBJ2-6; weak D call: TRBD1 (5 bases). Trimming cost V 10 bases and J 3 bases, with 14 bases left between them. CDR1 is SGHDT and CDR2 is YYEEEE in the germline V gene. The CDR3 runs to 14 residues.

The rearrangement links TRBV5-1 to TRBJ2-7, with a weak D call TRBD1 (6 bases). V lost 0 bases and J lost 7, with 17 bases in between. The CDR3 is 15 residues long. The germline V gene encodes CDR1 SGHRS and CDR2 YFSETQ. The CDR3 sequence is CASSLDRVEVREQYF. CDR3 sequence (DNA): TGCGCCAGCAGCTTGGACAGGGTGGAGGTGCGGGAGCAGTACTTC.